Each of the 19 T cell receptor beta chains below was sequenced from the same sample in a study of blood T cell repertoires in COVID-19. Measured with immunoSEQ multiplex PCR; TCRdb has only the in-frame clones, and not every one. Of about 46,000 clones listed, over 80% were seen once; the top ten hold about 7.3%. Sequenced sample: peripheral blood. The receptor source for this set is a man aged 50 to 60 with acute or convalescent COVID-19.

This chain uses TRBV7-3 with TRBJ2-1; tentatively, D is TRBD2 (5 bases). The V end was cut by 5 bases, the J end by 5 bases, with 16 bases between. CDR1 and CDR2 from the germline V gene are SGHTA and FQGTGA. The CDR3 consists of 15 residues. As DNA, the CDR3 is TGTGCCAGCAGCCTCACTAGTCACCCCGACAATGAGCAGTTCTTC. It codes for CASSLTSHPDNEQFF.

V and J are TRBV7-3 and TRBJ1-3, with D uncertain. CDR3 length: 15 residues. Germline CDR1 is SGHTA and CDR2 is FQGTGA. V shed 5 bases and J shed 2 bases, with 13 bases lying between them. For the CDR3, the DNA is TGTGCCAGCAGCCTCATGGGCGATGCTGGAAACACCATATATTTT. Translating it yields CASSLMGDAGNTIYF.

This chain uses TRBV7-6 with TRBJ2-7, with D unresolved. Germline V lookup: CDR1 SGHVS, CDR2 FNYEAQ. The V end lost 5 bases, the J end lost 2 bases, and 16 bases lay between the germline ends. CDR3 length: 15 residues. CDR3 region: CASSGMAAATYEQYF. CDR3 DNA: TGTGCCAGCAGCGGAATGGCGGCGGCCACCTACGAGCAGTACTTC.

This chain joins TRBV7-2 and TRBJ2-7, with D possibly being TRBD2 (6 bases). V was cut by 4 bases and J by 4 bases, with 11 bases left in between. CDR1 is SGHTA and CDR2 is FQGNSA in the germline V gene. The CDR3 length is 13 residues. The CDR3 sequence: CASSYGTYYEQYF. The CDR3 DNA reads as TGTGCCAGCAGCTACGGGACTTATTACGAGCAGTACTTC.

The chain links TRBV19 to TRBJ1-5; D gene unclear. CDR1 is LNHDA, CDR2 SQIVND, per germline (reference sequence). There are 13 residues in the CDR3. The ends were cut back, 7 bases at V and 6 bases at J, with 13 bases in the middle. CDR3 sequence reads: CASNSRRGQPQHF. CDR3 nucleotides: TGTGCCAGTAACTCGCGCCGCGGTCAGCCCCAGCATTTT.

This chain links TRBV4-1 with TRBJ1-2; D might be TRBD1 (6 bases). The germline CDR1 and CDR2 sequences are MGHRA and YSYEKL. CDR3 size: 14 residues. With 3 bases removed from V and 2 bases from J, the gap between germline ends came to 10 bases. The CDR3 nucleotides are TGCGCCAGCAGCCATGTTGGACAGAACTATGGCTACACCTTC. Its translation: CASSHVGQNYGYTF.

This clone came up once. The J gene is TRBJ2-3, the V gene TRBV18, with D possibly TRBD2 on 6 matching bases. Germline values: CDR1 KGHSH, CDR2 LQKENI. V lost 2 bases, J lost 6 bases, and 12 bases lay in between. This CDR3 has 14 residues. CDR3 nucleotide sequence: TGTGCCAGCTCACCAGAGACTAGGGGCGATACGCAGTATTTT. Protein sequence: CASSPETRGDTQYF.

V gene TRBV6-5 combines with J gene TRBJ1-4, with D possibly matching TRBD1 (6 bases). V was cut by 0 bases and J by 11 bases, with 16 bases left in between. Germline CDR1 reads MNHEY; CDR2 reads SVGAGI. This CDR3 spans 15 amino acids. The CDR3 protein is CASSYSNPGVGKLFF. The CDR3 coding sequence is TGTGCCAGCAGTTACTCCAACCCAGGGGTGGGGAAACTGTTTTTT.

The gene calls are TRBV6-2 or TRBV6-3 and TRBJ2-1; D might be TRBD2 (5 bases). The CDR3 contains 13 residues. In germline, CDR1 is MNHEY, CDR2 SVGEGT. Trimming cost V 2 bases and J 7 bases, with 9 bases left between them. The CDR3 loop is CASSYREYNEQFF. The CDR3 nucleotides are TGTGCCAGCAGTTACAGGGAGTATAATGAGCAGTTCTTC.

This rearrangement joins TRBV29-1 to TRBJ2-7; 9 bases line up with TRBD1. V gave up 1 base and J gave up 0 bases; unmatched junction bases: 7. CDR1 SQVTM and CDR2 ANQGSEA come from the germline V gene. The CDR3 has 16 amino acids. In DNA, the CDR3 is TGCAGCGTTGAAGGCGACGGGGACAGGGCCTCCTACGAGCAGTACTTC. It yields the protein CSVEGDGDRASYEQYF.

The rearrangement links TRBV5-5 to TRBJ2-1; maybe TRBD1 (6 bases). The V gene lost 0 bases and the J gene lost 1 base, with 8 bases spanning the gap. Germline V gene sequence: CDR1 SGHKS, CDR2 YYEKEE (reference sequence). The CDR3 loop spans 15 amino acids. CDR3 loop: CASSLEGTSYNEQFF. The DNA of the CDR3 is TGTGCCAGCAGCTTGGAAGGGACATCCTACAATGAGCAGTTCTTC. Drawing the rest from reference TRBV5-5 and TRBJ2-1, the complete variable domain is DAGVTQSPTHLIKTRGQQVTLRCSPISGHKSVSWYQQVLGQGPQFIFQYYEKEERGRGNFPDRFSARQFPNYSSELNVNALLLGDSALYLCASSLEGTSYNEQFFGPGTRLTVL.

This chain links TRBV5-5 with TRBJ2-2; 8 bases are shared with TRBD1. Germline V gene lookup returns CDR1 SGHKS and CDR2 YYEKEE (reference sequence). The V gene end was trimmed by 5 bases and the J gene end by 1 base; junction bases not matched to a gene: 10. This CDR3 has 17 amino acids. CDR3 protein: CASSLISGTGNTGELFF. The CDR3 DNA is TGTGCCAGCAGTCTCATCTCCGGGACAGGGAACACCGGGGAGCTGTTTTTT.

The J gene is TRBJ1-1, the V gene TRBV7-3, with D unclear. This CDR3 has 13 amino acids. Trimming cost V 3 bases and J 2 bases, with 7 bases left between them. Germline CDR1 and CDR2: SGHTA and FQGTGA. The CDR3 DNA is TGTGCCAGCAGCTTTCACTCAAACACTGAAGCTTTCTTT. Translated, it gives CASSFHSNTEAFF.

This sequence joins TRBV28 and TRBJ1-1, with D possibly being TRBD1 (5 bases). V was pared by 4 bases and J by 7 bases, with 19 bases between. The germline CDR1 and CDR2 sequences are MDHEN and SYDVKM. CDR3 length: 15 amino acids. The CDR3 DNA reads TGTGCCAGCAGTTCGACCCCTTCCAGGGCTGATGAAGCTTTCTTT. Its protein is CASSSTPSRADEAFF.

V usage is TRBV11-3 and J usage is TRBJ2-3; 8 bases match TRBD1. This CDR3 spans 13 amino acids. V gave up 5 bases and J gave up 7 bases; unmatched junction bases: 5. Germline assignment: CDR1 SGHNT and CDR2 YENEEA. The CDR3 is CASSGGTGNTQYF. The CDR3 DNA sequence: TGTGCCAGCAGCGGCGGGACAGGAAATACGCAGTATTTT.

This chain links TRBV5-6 with TRBJ2-7; 8 bases line up with TRBD1. The CDR3 is 15 amino acids. Germline lookup yields CDR1 SGHDT and CDR2 YYEEEE. V dropped 4 bases and J dropped 9; count of bases not matched to a gene: 15. The CDR3 reads CASSVDRGPYERQYF. The CDR3 DNA is TGTGCCAGCAGCGTAGACAGGGGTCCCTACGAGCGGCAGTACTTC.

The chain joins TRBV7-2 to TRBJ2-3; the D is unclear. This CDR3 region has 15 residues. Trimming pared 1 base from V and 6 bases from J, leaving 14 bases between. CDR1 is SGHTA, CDR2 FQGNSA, per germline. The CDR3 loop is CASSLDSGSYDTQYF. The CDR3 region has the DNA TGTGCCAGCAGCTTAGATTCCGGGTCGTATGATACGCAGTATTTT.

The V call is TRBV4-2, the J call TRBJ1-4; D is perhaps TRBD1 (6 bases). This CDR3 is 16 amino acids long. Germline CDR1 LGHNA, CDR2 YNFKEQ. Trimming left V 7 bases short and J 3 bases short, with 18 bases between. For the CDR3, the DNA is TGTGCCAGCAACCGGGACACCTCAACAGCTAATGAAAAACTGTTTTTT. Translation: CASNRDTSTANEKLFF.

This clone was counted only a few times. This chain joins TRBV25-1 and TRBJ1-4; tentative D call: TRBD1 (6 bases). The germline gives CDR1 MGHDK, CDR2 SYGVNS. The V gene lost 4 bases and the J gene lost 8 bases, with 20 bases spanning the gap. This CDR3 is built from 16 residues. The CDR3, as DNA: TGTGCCAGCAGTGGACTTGGGGGGGCTAACCCAGAAAAACTGTTTTTT. It yields the protein CASSGLGGANPEKLFF. Full variable domain (missing parts from reference TRBV25-1 and TRBJ1-4): EADIYQTPRYLVIGTGKKITLECSQTMGHDKMYWYQQDPGMELHLIHYSYGVNSTEKGDLSSESTVSRIRTEHFPLTLESARPSHTSQYLCASSGLGGANPEKLFFGSGTQLSVL.